Listed here are 2 T cell receptor beta chains from one sample, sequenced in a study of cytomegalovirus exposure and HLA in healthy donors. A multiplex PCR was run with 60 Vbeta primers and 13 Jbeta primers. Method: immunoSEQ multiplex PCR; TCRdb's copy keeps in-frame clones and lacks some. This sample has approximately 150,000 clones, with roughly 79% found just once. The sample taken for sequencing was PBMCs. Receptor source: a woman aged 45-65 years in good health and CMV-seronegative.

This chain connects TRBV4-2 to TRBJ1-2; TRBD1 aligns across 11 bases. This CDR3 region has 16 residues. Unmatched junction bases numbered 1, after V lost 0 bases and J lost 1 base. Germline V gene sequence: CDR1 LGHNA, CDR2 YNFKEQ. CDR3 loop: CASSQEGTGGNYGYTF. DNA for the CDR3: TGTGCCAGCAGCCAAGAGGGGACAGGGGGTAACTATGGCTACACCTTC.

Points on this clone: Lacking the conserved final phenylalanine or tryptophan, this CDR3 likely reflects a read error. The DNA is left out, because the CDR3 cannot be placed on it with certainty; the CDR3 is given as TCRdb lists it. The rearrangement joins TRBV5-4 to TRBJ2-7; the table's D call TRBD2 went unverified against the DNA. Both ends counted, the CDR3 spans 15 residues. Germline V lookup: CDR1 SGHNT, CDR2 YYREEE (reference sequence). CDR3 residues: CASSLGGGSFTRRSL.